This T cell receptor beta chain was obtained from a study of cytomegalovirus exposure and HLA in healthy donors. Study in general: Among the approximately 430 donors who were genotyped, about 84% fell in the genetic ancestry cluster that is associated with self-reported Caucasian donors.

Germline assignment: CDR1 SNHLY and CDR2 FYNNEI. Deletions cut 6 bases from V and 6 bases from J, with 12 bases between. There are 12 residues in the CDR3. Unrecorded immune exposure was likely among donors, who were nominally healthy when sampled. PCR involved 60 Vbeta and 13 Jbeta primers. Data came from immunoSEQ multiplex PCR; TCRdb stores just in-frame clones and leaves some out. The sample records about 160,000 clones, almost 80% being singletons. The chain joins TRBV2 to TRBJ2-7; a possible D gene is TRBD2 (5 bases). The sequence came from a woman between 45 and 60 years old in good health and CMV-seropositive. Sample: PBMCs. CDR3 DNA sequence: TGTGCCAGCAGCTTACTAGGGCGCGAGCAGTACTTC. It translates to CASSLLGREQYF.